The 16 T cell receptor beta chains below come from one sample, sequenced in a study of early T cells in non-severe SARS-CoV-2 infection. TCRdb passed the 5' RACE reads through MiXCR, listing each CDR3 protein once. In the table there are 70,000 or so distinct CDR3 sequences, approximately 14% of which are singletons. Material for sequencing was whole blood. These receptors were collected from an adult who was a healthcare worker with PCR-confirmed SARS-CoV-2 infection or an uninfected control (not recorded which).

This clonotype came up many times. CDR3 protein: CASSLTQLSNYGYTF. The CDR3 DNA reads as TGTGCCAGCAGTCTCACACAGCTCTCTAACTATGGCTACACCTTC. This chain connects TRBV6-1 to TRBJ1-2; D gene unclear. The V gene lost 5 bases and the J gene lost 0 bases, with 13 bases spanning the gap. Germline lookup yields CDR1 MNHNS and CDR2 SASEGT. This CDR3 region has 15 residues.

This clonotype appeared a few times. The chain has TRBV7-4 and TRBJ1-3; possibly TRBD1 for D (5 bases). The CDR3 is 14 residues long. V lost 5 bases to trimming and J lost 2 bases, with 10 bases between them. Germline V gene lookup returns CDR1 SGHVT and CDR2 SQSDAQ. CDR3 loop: CASSMDKAGNTIYF. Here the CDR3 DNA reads TGTGCCAGCAGCATGGACAAGGCTGGAAACACCATATATTTT.

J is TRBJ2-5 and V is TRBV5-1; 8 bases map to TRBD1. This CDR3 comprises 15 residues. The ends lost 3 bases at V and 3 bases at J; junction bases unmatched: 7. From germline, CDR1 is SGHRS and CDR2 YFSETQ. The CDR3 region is CASSSQPGGEETQYF. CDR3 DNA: TGCGCCAGCAGCTCCCAGCCAGGGGGCGAAGAGACCCAGTACTTC.

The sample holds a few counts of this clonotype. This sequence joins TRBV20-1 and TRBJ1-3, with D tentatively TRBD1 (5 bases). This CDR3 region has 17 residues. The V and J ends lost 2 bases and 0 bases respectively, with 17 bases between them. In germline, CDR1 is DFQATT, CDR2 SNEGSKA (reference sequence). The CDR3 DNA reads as TGCAGTGCTAGACTTGGGCGGGACGGCGGCTCTGGAAACACCATATATTTT. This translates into CSARLGRDGGSGNTIYF.

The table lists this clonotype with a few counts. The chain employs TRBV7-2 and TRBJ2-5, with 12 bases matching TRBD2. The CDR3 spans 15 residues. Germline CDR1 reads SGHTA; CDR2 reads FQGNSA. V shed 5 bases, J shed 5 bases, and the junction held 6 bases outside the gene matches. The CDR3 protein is CASSRSSGGDETQYF. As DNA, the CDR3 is TGTGCCAGCAGCCGTTCTAGCGGGGGGGATGAGACCCAGTACTTC.

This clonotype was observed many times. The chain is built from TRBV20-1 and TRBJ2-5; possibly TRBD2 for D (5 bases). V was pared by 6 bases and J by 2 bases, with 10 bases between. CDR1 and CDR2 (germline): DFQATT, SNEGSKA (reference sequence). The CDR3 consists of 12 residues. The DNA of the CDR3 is TGCAGTGCGGCGGGCCTACAAGAGACCCAGTACTTC. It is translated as CSAAGLQETQYF.

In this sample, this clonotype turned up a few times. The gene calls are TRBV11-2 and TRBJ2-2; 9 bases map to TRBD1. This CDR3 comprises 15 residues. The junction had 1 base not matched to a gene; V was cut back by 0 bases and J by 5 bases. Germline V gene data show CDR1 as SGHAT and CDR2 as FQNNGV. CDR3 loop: CASSLDGTGTGELFF. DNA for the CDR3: TGTGCCAGCAGCTTAGATGGGACAGGGACCGGGGAGCTGTTTTTT.

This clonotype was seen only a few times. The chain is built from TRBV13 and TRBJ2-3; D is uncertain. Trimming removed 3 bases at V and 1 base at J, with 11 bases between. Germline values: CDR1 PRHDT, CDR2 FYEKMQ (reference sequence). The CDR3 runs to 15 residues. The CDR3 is CASSFRSQGTDTQYF. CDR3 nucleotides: TGTGCCAGCAGCTTTAGGTCTCAGGGCACAGATACGCAGTATTTT. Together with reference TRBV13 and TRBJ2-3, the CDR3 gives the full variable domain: AAGVIQSPRHLIKEKRETATLKCYPIPRHDTVYWYQQGPGQDPQFLISFYEKMQSDKGSIPDRFSAQQFSDYHSELNMSSLELGDSALYFCASSFRSQGTDTQYFGPGTRLTVL.

CDR3 sequence reads: CAINDRRLGEAFF. The CDR3 bases are TGTGCCATCAATGACAGGAGGTTGGGTGAAGCTTTCTTT. The J gene is TRBJ1-1, the V gene TRBV10-3; D might be TRBD1 (6 bases). The CDR3 sequence is 13 residues long. V gave up 7 bases and J gave up 7 bases, with 16 bases separating them. Germline CDR1 is ENHRY and CDR2 is SYGVKD.

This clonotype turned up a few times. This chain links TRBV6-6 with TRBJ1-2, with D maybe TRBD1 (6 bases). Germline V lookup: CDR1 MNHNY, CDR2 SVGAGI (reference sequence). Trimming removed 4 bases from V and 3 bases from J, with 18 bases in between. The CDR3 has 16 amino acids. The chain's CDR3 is CASSWNPDQGYYGYTF. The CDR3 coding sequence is TGTGCCAGCAGTTGGAACCCAGACCAGGGGTACTATGGCTACACCTTC.

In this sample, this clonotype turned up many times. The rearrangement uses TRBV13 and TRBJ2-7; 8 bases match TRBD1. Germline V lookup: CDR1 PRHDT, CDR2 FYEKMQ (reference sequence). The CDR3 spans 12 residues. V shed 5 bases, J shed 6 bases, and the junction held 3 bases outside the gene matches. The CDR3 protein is CASSPTGGEQYF. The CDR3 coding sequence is TGTGCCAGCAGCCCAACAGGGGGCGAGCAGTACTTC.

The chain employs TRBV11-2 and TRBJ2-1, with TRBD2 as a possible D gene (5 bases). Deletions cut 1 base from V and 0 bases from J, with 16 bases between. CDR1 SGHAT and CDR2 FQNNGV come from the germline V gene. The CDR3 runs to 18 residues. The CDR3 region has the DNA TGTGCCAGCAGCTTAGGTCAGAAAACAACTAGCTCCTACAATGAGCAGTTCTTC. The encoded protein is CASSLGQKTTSSYNEQFF.

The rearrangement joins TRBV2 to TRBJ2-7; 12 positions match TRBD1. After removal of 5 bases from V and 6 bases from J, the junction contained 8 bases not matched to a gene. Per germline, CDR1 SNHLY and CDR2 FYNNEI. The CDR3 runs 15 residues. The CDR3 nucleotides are TGTGCCAGCAGTAGTCCGGGACAGGGGGCGGGCGAGCAGTACTTC. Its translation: CASSSPGQGAGEQYF.

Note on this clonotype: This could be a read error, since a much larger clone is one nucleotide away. The CDR3 sequence: CASSTHGGSSYNEQFF. CDR3 sequence (DNA): TGTGCCAGCAGTACCCATGGGGGGAGCTCCTACAATGAGCAGTTCTTC. The chain combines TRBV7-2 with TRBJ2-1; D perhaps matches TRBD2 (6 bases). Germline V gene data show CDR1 as SGHTA and CDR2 as FQGNSA. The CDR3 totals 16 residues. The ends were cut back, 6 bases at V and 0 bases at J, with 15 bases in the middle.

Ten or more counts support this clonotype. CDR3 in amino acids: CSVETRGWADTQYF. CDR3 sequence (DNA): TGCAGCGTTGAAACCAGGGGTTGGGCAGATACGCAGTATTTT. J is TRBJ2-3 and V is TRBV29-1, with a possible D match to TRBD1 (6 bases). Germline CDR1 SQVTM, CDR2 ANQGSEA. V lost 2 bases, J lost 4 bases, and 13 bases lay in between. This CDR3 is 14 amino acids long.

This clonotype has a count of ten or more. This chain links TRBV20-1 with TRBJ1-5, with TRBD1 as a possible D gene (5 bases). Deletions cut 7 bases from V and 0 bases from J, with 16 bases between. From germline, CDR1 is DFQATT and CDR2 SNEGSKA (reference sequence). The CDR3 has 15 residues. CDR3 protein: CSGPHRFYSNQPQHF. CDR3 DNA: TGCAGTGGACCTCACAGGTTTTATAGCAATCAGCCCCAGCATTTT.